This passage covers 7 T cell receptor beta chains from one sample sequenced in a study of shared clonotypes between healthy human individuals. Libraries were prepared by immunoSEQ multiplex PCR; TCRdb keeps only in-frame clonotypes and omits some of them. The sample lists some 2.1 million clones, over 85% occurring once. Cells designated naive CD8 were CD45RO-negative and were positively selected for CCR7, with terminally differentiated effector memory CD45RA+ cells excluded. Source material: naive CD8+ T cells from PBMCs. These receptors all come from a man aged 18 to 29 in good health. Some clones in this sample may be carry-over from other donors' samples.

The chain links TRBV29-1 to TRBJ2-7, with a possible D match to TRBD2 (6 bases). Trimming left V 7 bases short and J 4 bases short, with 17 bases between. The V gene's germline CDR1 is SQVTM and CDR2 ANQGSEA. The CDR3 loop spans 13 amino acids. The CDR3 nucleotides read TGCAGCGGTCAGGAGGCCGGGGGATACGAGCAGTACTTC. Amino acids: CSGQEAGGYEQYF.

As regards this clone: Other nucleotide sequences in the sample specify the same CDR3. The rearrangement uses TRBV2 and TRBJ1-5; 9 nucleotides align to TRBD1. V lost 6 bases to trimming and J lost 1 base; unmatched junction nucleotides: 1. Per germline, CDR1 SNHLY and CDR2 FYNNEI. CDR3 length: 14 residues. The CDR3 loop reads CASRGQGSNQPQHF. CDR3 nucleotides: TGTGCCAGCAGAGGACAGGGGAGCAATCAGCCCCAGCATTTT.

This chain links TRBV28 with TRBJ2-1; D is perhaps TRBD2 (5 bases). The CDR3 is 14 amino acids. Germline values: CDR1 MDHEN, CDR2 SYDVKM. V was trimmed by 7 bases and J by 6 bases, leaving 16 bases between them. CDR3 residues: CASTPRGTGNEQFF. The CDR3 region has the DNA TGTGCCAGCACCCCCCGGGGAACCGGCAATGAGCAGTTCTTC.

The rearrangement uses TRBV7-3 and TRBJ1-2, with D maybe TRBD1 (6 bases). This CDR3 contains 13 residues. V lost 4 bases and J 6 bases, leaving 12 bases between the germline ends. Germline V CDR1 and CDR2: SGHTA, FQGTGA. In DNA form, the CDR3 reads TGTGCCAGCAGCTCTCGACAGGAGAATGGCTACACCTTC. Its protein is CASSSRQENGYTF.

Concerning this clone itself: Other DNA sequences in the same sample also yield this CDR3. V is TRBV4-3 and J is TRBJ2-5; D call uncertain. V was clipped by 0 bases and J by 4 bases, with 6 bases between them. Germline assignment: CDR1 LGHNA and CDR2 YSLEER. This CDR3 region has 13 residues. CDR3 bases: TGCGCCAGCAGCCAAGATCTGAGAGAGACCCAGTACTTC. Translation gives CASSQDLRETQYF.

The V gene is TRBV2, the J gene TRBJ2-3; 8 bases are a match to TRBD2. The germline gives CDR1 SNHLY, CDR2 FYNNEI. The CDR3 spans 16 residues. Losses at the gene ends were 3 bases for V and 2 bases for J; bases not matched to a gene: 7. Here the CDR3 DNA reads TGTGCCAGCAGTGACGCCACTAGCGGTACCACAGATACGCAGTATTTT. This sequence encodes CASSDATSGTTDTQYF.

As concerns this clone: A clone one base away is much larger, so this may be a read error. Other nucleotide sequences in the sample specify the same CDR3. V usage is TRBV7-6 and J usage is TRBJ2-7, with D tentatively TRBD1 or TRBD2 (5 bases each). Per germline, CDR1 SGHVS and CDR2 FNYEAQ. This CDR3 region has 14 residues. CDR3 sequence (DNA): TGTGCCAGCAGCTCCCTCGCAGGGACCTACGAGCAATACTTC. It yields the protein CASSSLAGTYEQYF.